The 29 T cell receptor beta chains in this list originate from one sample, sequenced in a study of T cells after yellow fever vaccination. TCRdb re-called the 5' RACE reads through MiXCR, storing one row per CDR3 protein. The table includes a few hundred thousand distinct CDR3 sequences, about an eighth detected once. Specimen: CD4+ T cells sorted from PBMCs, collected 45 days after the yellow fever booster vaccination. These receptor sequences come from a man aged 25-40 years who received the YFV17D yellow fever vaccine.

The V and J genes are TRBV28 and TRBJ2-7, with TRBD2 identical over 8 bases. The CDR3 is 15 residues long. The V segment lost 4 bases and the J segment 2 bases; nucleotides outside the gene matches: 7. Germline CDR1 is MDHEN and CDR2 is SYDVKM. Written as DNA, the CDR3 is TGTGCCAGCAGTTCCGTCGGGAGGGGGACCTACGAGCAGTACTTC. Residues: CASSSVGRGTYEQYF.

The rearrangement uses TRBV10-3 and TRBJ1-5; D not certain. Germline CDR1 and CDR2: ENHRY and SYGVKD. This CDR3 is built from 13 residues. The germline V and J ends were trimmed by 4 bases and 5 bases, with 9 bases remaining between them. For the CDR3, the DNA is TGTGCCATCAGTGTAACGGCTGATCAGCCCCAGCATTTT. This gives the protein CAISVTADQPQHF.

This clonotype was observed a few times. The CDR3 nucleotides are TGCGCCAGCAGCCAAGATTTAGGCAGAATATACGCGAACACCGGGGAGCTGTTTTTT. It is translated as CASSQDLGRIYANTGELFF. V gene TRBV4-3 combines with J gene TRBJ2-2; D remains unclear. The CDR3 runs 19 residues. V gave up 0 bases and J gave up 0 bases, with 17 bases separating them. CDR1 is LGHNA and CDR2 is YSLEER in the germline V gene.

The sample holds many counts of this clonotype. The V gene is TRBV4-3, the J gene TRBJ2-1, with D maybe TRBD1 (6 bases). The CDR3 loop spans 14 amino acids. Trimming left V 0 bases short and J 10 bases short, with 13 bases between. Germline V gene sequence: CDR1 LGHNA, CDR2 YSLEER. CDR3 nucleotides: TGCGCCAGCAGCCAAGATATGTGGGGGCGGGAGCAGTTCTTC. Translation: CASSQDMWGREQFF.

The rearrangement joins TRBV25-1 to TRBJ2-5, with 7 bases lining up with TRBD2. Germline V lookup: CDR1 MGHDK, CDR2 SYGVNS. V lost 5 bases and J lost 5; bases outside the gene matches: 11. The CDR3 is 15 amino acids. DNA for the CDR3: TGTGCCAGCAGTCCTCCCGGACTAGTCTCGGAGACCCAGTACTTC. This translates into CASSPPGLVSETQYF.

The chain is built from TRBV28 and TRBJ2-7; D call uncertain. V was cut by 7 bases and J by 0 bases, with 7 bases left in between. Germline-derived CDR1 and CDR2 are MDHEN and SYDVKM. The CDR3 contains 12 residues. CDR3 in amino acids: CASISASYEQYF. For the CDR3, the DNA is TGTGCCAGCATTTCGGCCTCCTACGAGCAGTACTTC. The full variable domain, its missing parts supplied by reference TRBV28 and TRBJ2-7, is DVKVTQSSRYLVKRTGEKVFLECVQDMDHENMFWYRQDPGLGLRLIYFSYDVKMKEKGDIPEGYSVSREKKERFSLILESASTNQTSMYLCASISASYEQYFGPGTRLTVT.

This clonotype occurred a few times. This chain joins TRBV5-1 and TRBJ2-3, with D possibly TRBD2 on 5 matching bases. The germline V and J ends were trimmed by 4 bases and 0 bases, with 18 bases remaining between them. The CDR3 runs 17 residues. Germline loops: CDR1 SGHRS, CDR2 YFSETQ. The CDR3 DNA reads TGCGCCAGCAGCCCCCCGCTAGCAGGAGCTAGCACAGATACGCAGTATTTT. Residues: CASSPPLAGASTDTQYF.

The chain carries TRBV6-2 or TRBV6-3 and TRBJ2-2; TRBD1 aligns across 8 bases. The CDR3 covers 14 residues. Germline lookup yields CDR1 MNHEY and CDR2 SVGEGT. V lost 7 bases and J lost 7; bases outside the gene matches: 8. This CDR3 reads CASKIQGAHGELFF. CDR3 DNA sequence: TGTGCCAGCAAAATCCAGGGGGCGCACGGGGAGCTGTTTTTT.

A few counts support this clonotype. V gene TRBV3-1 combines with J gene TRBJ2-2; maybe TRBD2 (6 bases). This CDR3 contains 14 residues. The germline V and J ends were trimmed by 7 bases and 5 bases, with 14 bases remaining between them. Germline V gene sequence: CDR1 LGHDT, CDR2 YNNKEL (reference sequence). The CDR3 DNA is TGTGCCAGCAAGGAGGTCGGAGGGACCGGGGAGCTGTTTTTT. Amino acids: CASKEVGGTGELFF.

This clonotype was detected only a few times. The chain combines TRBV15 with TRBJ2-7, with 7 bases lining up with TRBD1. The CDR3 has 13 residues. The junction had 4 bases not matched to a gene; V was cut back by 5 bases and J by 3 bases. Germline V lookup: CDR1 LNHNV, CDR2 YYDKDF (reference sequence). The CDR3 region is CATSPGQNYEQYF. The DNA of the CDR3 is TGTGCCACCAGCCCGGGACAGAACTACGAGCAGTACTTC.

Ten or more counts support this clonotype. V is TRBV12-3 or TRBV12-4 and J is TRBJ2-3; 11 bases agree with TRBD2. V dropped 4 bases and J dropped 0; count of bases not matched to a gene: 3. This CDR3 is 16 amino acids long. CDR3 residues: CASSYRTSGSTDTQYF. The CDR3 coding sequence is TGTGCCAGCAGTTACCGGACTAGCGGGAGCACAGATACGCAGTATTTT.

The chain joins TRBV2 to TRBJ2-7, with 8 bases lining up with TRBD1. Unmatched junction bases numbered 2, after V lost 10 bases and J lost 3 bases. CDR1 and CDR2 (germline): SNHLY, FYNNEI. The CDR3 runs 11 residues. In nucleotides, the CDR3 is TGTGCCACCGGACAGGGCTACGAGCAGTACTTC. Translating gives CATGQGYEQYF.

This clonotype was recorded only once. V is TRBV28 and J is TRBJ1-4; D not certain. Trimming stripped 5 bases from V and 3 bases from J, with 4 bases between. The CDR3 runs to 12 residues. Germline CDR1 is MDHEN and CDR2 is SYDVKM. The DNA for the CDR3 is TGTGCCAGCAGTCCGTCTAATGAAAAACTGTTTTTT. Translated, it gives CASSPSNEKLFF.

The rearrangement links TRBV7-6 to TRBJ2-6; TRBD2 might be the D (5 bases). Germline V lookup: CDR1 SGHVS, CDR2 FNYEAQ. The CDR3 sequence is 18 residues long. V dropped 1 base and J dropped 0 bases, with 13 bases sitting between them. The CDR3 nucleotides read TGTGCCAGCAGCTTAGGTGGGAGTCGGGGCTCTGGGGCCAACGTCCTGACTTTC. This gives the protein CASSLGGSRGSGANVLTF.

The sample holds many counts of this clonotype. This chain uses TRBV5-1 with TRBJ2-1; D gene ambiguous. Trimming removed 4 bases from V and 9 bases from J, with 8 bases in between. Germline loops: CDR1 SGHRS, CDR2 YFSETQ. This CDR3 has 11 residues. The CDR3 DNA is TGCGCCAGCAGCCAGTGGGGTGAGCAGTTCTTC. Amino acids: CASSQWGEQFF. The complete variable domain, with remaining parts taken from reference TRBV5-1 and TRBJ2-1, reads KAGVTQTPRYLIKTRGQQVTLSCSPISGHRSVSWYQQTPGQGLQFLFEYFSETQRNKGNFPGRFSGRQFSNSRSEMNVSTLELGDSALYLCASSQWGEQFFGPGTRLTVL.

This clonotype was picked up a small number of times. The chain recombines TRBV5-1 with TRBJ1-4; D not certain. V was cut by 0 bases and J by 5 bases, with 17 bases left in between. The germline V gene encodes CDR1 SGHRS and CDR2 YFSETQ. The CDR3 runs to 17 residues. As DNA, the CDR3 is TGCGCCAGCAGCTTGGCCTCTCGACCAGTTCAAAATGAAAAACTGTTTTTT. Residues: CASSLASRPVQNEKLFF.

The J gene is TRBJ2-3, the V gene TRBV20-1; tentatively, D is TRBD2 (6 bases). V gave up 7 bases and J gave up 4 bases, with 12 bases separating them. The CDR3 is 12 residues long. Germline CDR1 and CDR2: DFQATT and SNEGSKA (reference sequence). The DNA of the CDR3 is TGCAGTGTGGCTAGCGAGGCAGATACGCAGTATTTT. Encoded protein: CSVASEADTQYF.

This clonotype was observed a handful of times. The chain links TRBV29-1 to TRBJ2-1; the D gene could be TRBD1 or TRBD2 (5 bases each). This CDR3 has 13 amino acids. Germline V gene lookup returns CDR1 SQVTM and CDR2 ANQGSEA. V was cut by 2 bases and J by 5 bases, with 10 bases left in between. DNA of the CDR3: TGCAGCGTTGAACCCGGGGACCACAATGAGCAGTTCTTC. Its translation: CSVEPGDHNEQFF.

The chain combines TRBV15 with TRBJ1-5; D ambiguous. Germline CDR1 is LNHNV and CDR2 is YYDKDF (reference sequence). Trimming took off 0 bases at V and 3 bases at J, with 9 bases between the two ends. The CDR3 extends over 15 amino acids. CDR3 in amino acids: CATSRDPRANQPQHF. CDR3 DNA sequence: TGTGCCACCAGCAGAGATCCCCGGGCCAATCAGCCCCAGCATTTT. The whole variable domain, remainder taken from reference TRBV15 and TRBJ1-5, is DAMVIQNPRYQVTQFGKPVTLSCSQTLNHNVMYWYQQKSSQAPKLLFHYYDKDFNNEADTPDNFQSRRPNTSFCFLDIRSPGLGDTAMYLCATSRDPRANQPQHFGDGTRLSIL.

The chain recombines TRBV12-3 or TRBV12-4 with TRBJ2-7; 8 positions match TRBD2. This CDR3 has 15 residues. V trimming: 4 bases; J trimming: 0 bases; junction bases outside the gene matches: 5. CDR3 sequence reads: CASSSWREDSYEQYF. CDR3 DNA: TGTGCCAGCAGTTCTTGGCGGGAGGACTCCTACGAGCAGTACTTC.

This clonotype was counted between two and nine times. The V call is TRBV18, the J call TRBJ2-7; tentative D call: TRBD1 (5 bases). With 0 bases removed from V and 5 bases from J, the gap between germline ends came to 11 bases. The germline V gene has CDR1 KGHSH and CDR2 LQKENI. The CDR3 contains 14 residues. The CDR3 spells CASSPPTDSNEQYF. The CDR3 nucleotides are TGTGCCAGCTCACCACCGACAGATTCTAACGAGCAGTACTTC.

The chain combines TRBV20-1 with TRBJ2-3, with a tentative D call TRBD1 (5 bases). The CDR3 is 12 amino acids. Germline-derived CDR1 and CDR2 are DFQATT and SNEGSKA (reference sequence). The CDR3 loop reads CRTVARTDTQYF. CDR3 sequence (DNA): TGCAGGACAGTAGCACGGACAGATACGCAGTATTTT.

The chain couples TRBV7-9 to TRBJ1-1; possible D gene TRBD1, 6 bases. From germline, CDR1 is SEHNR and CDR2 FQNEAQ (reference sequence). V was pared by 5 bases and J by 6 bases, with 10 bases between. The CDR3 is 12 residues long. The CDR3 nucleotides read TGTGCCAGCAGCACACAGGGCTCTGAAGCTTTCTTT. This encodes CASSTQGSEAFF.

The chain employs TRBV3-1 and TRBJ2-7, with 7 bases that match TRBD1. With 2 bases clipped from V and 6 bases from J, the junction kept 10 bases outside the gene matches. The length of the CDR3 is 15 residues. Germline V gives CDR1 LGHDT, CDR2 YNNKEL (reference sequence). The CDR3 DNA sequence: TGTGCCAGCAGCCAACAGGGGGTTACTGGGTTCGAGCAGTACTTC. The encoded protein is CASSQQGVTGFEQYF.

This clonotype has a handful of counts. This CDR3 is CAISPGSGANVLTF. DNA for the CDR3: TGTGCCATCAGTCCAGGGTCTGGGGCCAACGTCCTGACTTTC. The chain uses TRBV10-3 and TRBJ2-6, with a tentative D call TRBD1 (5 bases). The V end was cut by 5 bases, the J end by 1 base, with 6 bases between. Germline-derived CDR1 and CDR2 are ENHRY and SYGVKD. The CDR3 is made up of 14 amino acids.

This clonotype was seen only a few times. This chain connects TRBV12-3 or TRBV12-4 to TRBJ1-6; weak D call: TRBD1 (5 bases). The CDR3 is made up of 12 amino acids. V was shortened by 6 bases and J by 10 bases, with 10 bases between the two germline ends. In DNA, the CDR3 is TGTGCCAGCAGCCCTGGGGGGTCACCCCTCCACTTT. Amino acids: CASSPGGSPLHF.

CDR3 sequence (DNA): TGCGCCAGCAGCCCCTCCGGGACAGTGATCTACGAGCAGTACTTC. Translated: CASSPSGTVIYEQYF. The J gene is TRBJ2-7, the V gene TRBV5-1, with 7 bases identical to TRBD1. Germline assignment: CDR1 SGHRS and CDR2 YFSETQ. This CDR3 has 15 amino acids. The V segment lost 4 bases and the J segment 3 bases; nucleotides outside the gene matches: 10.

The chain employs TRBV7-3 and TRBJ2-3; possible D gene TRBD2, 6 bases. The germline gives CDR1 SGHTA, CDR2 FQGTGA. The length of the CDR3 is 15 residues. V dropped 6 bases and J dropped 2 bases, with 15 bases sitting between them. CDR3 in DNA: TGTGCCAGCAGTCATGGCGGGATTGACACAGATACGCAGTATTTT. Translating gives CASSHGGIDTDTQYF.

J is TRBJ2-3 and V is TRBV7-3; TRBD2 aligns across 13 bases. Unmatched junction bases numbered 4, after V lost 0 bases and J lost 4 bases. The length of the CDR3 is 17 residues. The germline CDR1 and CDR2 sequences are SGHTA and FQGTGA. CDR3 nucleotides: TGTGCCAGCAGCTTAACCTCGGGACTAGCGGGATCAGATACGCAGTATTTT. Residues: CASSLTSGLAGSDTQYF.